What follows are 20 T cell receptor beta chains derived from one specimen sequenced in a study of beta chain features in type 1 diabetes. Study-level findings and limits: In all four CD4+ subsets, TCRB CDR3 length was significantly, moderately reduced in type 1 diabetes.

The whole isolated RNA underwent reverse transcription, so sequencing captured expressed TCRB transcripts. Some clones are missing from TCRdb's copy, which holds only in-frame ones; the method was immunoSEQ multiplex PCR. The table has 95,000 to 150,000 clones, about 15% seen once. These receptors' antigens are unknown. The sample taken for sequencing was central memory CD4+ T cells from blood. The receptors here all came from a man aged 25 to 40 with type 1 diabetes.

This sequence joins TRBV5-1 and TRBJ2-3, with unresolved D. The CDR3 is made up of 15 amino acids. Germline V gene sequence: CDR1 SGHRS, CDR2 YFSETQ. The V end was cut by 0 bases, the J end by 6 bases, with 14 bases between. CDR3 residues: CASSLEGGTRDTQYF. CDR3 in DNA: TGCGCCAGCAGCTTGGAGGGCGGAACCCGGGATACGCAGTATTTT.

There are a few counts of this clone. The rearrangement links TRBV9 to TRBJ2-2, with 15 bases aligning to TRBD2. Germline V CDR1 and CDR2: SGDLS, YYNGEE. Trimming took 7 bases from V and 4 from J; bases not matched to a gene: 14. The CDR3 consists of 19 residues. Written as DNA, the CDR3 is TGTGCCAGCCCCGCCGGGACTAGCGGGGGGCGAGCTTCCACCGGGGAGCTGTTTTTT. Translated: CASPAGTSGGRASTGELFF.

In the case of this clone: A much more abundant neighbour one base away suggests this may be a read error. The chain is built from TRBV9 and TRBJ1-2; 7 bases line up with TRBD1. The V segment lost 0 bases and the J segment 3 bases; nucleotides outside the gene matches: 5. Germline CDR1 and CDR2: SGDLS and YYNGEE. This CDR3 region has 15 residues. CDR3 sequence: CASSVEPGGDYGYTF. CDR3 nucleotide sequence: TGTGCCAGCAGCGTAGAGCCAGGGGGGGACTATGGCTACACCTTC.

A few counts support this clone. The rearrangement uses TRBV15 and TRBJ2-3; 9 nucleotides agree with TRBD2. CDR3 size: 12 residues. Germline trimming cut 8 bases from V and 7 bases from J; bases unmatched to any gene: 4. The V gene's germline CDR1 is LNHNV and CDR2 YYDKDF (reference sequence). CDR3 in DNA: TGTGCCACCGGAGCGGGGGGCAATACGCAGTATTTT. It yields the protein CATGAGGNTQYF.

This clone was recorded a few times. V usage is TRBV5-1 and J usage is TRBJ2-1; 7 positions match TRBD2. Trimming cost V 0 bases and J 3 bases; bases outside gene matches: 3. The CDR3 has 15 residues. The germline V gene encodes CDR1 SGHRS and CDR2 YFSETQ. The CDR3 protein is CASSLGGGGYNEQFF. The CDR3, as DNA: TGCGCCAGCAGCTTGGGCGGGGGAGGCTACAATGAGCAGTTCTTC.

The genes are TRBV10-3 and TRBJ2-1, with D possibly matching TRBD2 (5 bases). V lost 0 bases and J lost 9, with 12 bases in between. Germline lookup yields CDR1 ENHRY and CDR2 SYGVKD. The CDR3 has 14 residues. The CDR3: CAISESEGWGEQFF. CDR3 DNA sequence: TGTGCCATCAGTGAGTCTGAGGGCTGGGGTGAGCAGTTCTTC.

This chain uses TRBV18 with TRBJ2-5, with D perhaps matching TRBD1 (6 bases). CDR1 is KGHSH, CDR2 LQKENI, per germline. The CDR3 contains 15 residues. V was clipped by 1 base and J by 2 bases, with 11 bases between them. This chain's CDR3 is CASSPREGGQETQYF. The CDR3 nucleotides are TGTGCCAGCTCACCACGAGAAGGGGGACAAGAGACCCAGTACTTC.

This clone was counted a few times. The chain carries TRBV7-2 and TRBJ2-7, with 7 bases aligning to TRBD1. CDR1 and CDR2 (germline): SGHTA, FQGNSA. J gave up 2 bases and V 5 bases, and 9 bases lay outside the gene matches. This CDR3 is built from 15 residues. The CDR3 sequence is CASSQAGTETYEQYF. CDR3 bases: TGTGCCAGCAGCCAAGCAGGGACAGAAACCTACGAGCAGTACTTC.

This chain joins TRBV23-1 and TRBJ2-5; D is possibly TRBD1 (6 bases). TRBV23-1 is an ORF; its function is uncertain. The CDR3 is 15 residues long. V was clipped by 2 bases and J by 3 bases, with 13 bases between them. The CDR3: CASSQPGHPKETQYF. As DNA, the CDR3 is TGCGCCAGCAGTCAACCGGGACATCCGAAAGAGACCCAGTACTTC.

The chain combines TRBV4-1 with TRBJ1-3; 7 bases map to TRBD1. Trimming took 3 bases from V and 4 from J; bases not matched to a gene: 9. CDR1 is MGHRA and CDR2 is YSYEKL in the germline V gene. This CDR3 is 16 amino acids long. The CDR3 nucleotides read TGCGCCAGCAGCCACCCGACCTCGGGACAGGGAAACACCATATATTTT. Translation: CASSHPTSGQGNTIYF.

The chain has TRBV2 and TRBJ1-1; tentative D call: TRBD1 (5 bases). This CDR3 has 13 amino acids. Trimming pared 2 bases from V and 4 bases from J, leaving 8 bases between. Germline CDR1 and CDR2: SNHLY and FYNNEI. The DNA of the CDR3 is TGTGCCAGCAGTGAATCGGGGCTCACTGAAGCTTTCTTT. This codes for CASSESGLTEAFF.

This clone showed up just a few times. V gene TRBV7-3 combines with J gene TRBJ2-3; a weak D match, TRBD2 (6 bases). The V end lost 0 bases, the J end lost 5 bases, and 12 bases lay between the germline ends. Per the germline V gene, CDR1 is SGHTA and CDR2 is FQGTGA. The CDR3 loop spans 15 amino acids. CDR3 amino acids: CASSLTLAPIDTQYF. The CDR3 nucleotides read TGTGCCAGCAGCTTAACACTAGCCCCCATAGATACGCAGTATTTT.

This clone was observed a few times. CDR3 sequence: CASSQDRMNTEAFF. The CDR3 DNA sequence: TGCGCCAGCAGCCAAGACCGGATGAACACTGAAGCTTTCTTT. The V call is TRBV4-3, the J call TRBJ1-1, with no clear D. The CDR3 extends over 14 amino acids. Germline V CDR1 and CDR2: LGHNA, YSLEER. The V and J ends lost 0 bases and 0 bases respectively, with 5 bases between them.

The chain is built from TRBV9 and TRBJ2-7, with D perhaps TRBD2 (6 bases). The V end lost 0 bases, the J end lost 2 bases, and 15 bases lay between the germline ends. The CDR3 covers 16 residues. Germline loops: CDR1 SGDLS, CDR2 YYNGEE. CDR3 in DNA: TGTGCCAGCAGCGTAGATGGCGGGGCAATTACCTACGAGCAGTACTTC. Its protein is CASSVDGGAITYEQYF. The whole variable domain, remainder taken from reference TRBV9 and TRBJ2-7, is DSGVTQTPKHLITATGQRVTLRCSPRSGDLSVYWYQQSLDQGLQFLIQYYNGEERAKGNILERFSAQQFPDLHSELNLSSLELGDSALYFCASSVDGGAITYEQYFGPGTRLTVT.

This clone was detected only a few times. The rearrangement uses TRBV5-6 and TRBJ2-1, with D hard to call. Deletions cut 0 bases from V and 13 bases from J, with 17 bases between. The CDR3 extends over 14 amino acids. The germline CDR1 and CDR2 sequences are SGHDT and YYEEEE. CDR3 amino acids: CASSLEAATSPQFF. Here the CDR3 DNA reads TGTGCCAGCAGCTTGGAGGCAGCCACGAGCCCTCAGTTCTTC.

This clone was counted a few times. The V call is TRBV7-8, the J call TRBJ2-5; 11 bases line up with TRBD1. V was clipped by 6 bases and J by 5 bases; unmatched bases: 8. CDR3 size: 15 residues. Germline V gives CDR1 SGHVS, CDR2 FQNEAQ. The chain's CDR3 is CASSQGQGAWETQYF. Here the CDR3 DNA reads TGTGCCAGCAGTCAAGGACAGGGGGCTTGGGAGACCCAGTACTTC.

The V and J genes are TRBV2 and TRBJ2-1; 9 bases fit TRBD2. CDR3 length: 13 amino acids. CDR1 is SNHLY and CDR2 is FYNNEI in the germline V gene. V was clipped by 4 bases and J by 7 bases; unmatched bases: 2. The CDR3 sequence is CASSGAGGNEQFF. The CDR3 nucleotides are TGTGCCAGCAGTGGAGCGGGGGGAAATGAGCAGTTCTTC.

The genes are TRBV19 and TRBJ1-1; D remains unclear. The V gene lost 3 bases and the J gene lost 4 bases, with 9 bases spanning the gap. The CDR3 extends over 13 amino acids. Germline CDR1 LNHDA, CDR2 SQIVND (reference sequence). CDR3 DNA: TGTGCCAGTAGTATCGGTTGGTCCACTGAAGCTTTCTTT. Protein product: CASSIGWSTEAFF.

The chain links TRBV14 to TRBJ2-5, with TRBD2 matching over 7 bases. The germline V gene encodes CDR1 SGHDN and CDR2 FVKESK. This CDR3 spans 13 amino acids. The ends lost 3 bases at V and 7 bases at J; junction bases unmatched: 5. CDR3 region: CASSQGLMGTQYF. CDR3 bases: TGTGCCAGCAGCCAGGGACTAATGGGGACCCAGTACTTC.

This clone was observed at least ten times. The rearrangement joins TRBV7-2 to TRBJ2-3, with D perhaps assigned TRBD1 or TRBD2 (5 bases each). V was trimmed by 5 bases and J by 2 bases, leaving 20 bases between them. This CDR3 comprises 17 residues. From germline, CDR1 is SGHTA and CDR2 FQGNSA. The CDR3 loop reads CASSPRGMGQFTDTQYF. CDR3 nucleotide sequence: TGTGCCAGCAGCCCGAGAGGGATGGGGCAGTTCACAGATACGCAGTATTTT.